This T cell receptor beta chain was found in a study of T cell responses to AZD1222 COVID-19 vaccine (dated by TCRdb to 2020 to 2022). About the investigation overall: A total of just over 230 trial participants underwent TCR sequencing, of whom about 200 had received two doses of AZD1222 and about 25 had received two doses of the MenACWY control vaccine. Trial participants were enrolled by age into subgroups of 18-55, 56-69 and 70-plus years, and around 150, 28 and 57 TCR-sequenced participants, respectively, were included in these subgroups. The research as a whole found: Because no day 14 peak-response samples were available, repertoires were characterized only after the peak T cell response. Spike-specific TCR breadth and depth rose significantly after two AZD1222 doses compared with day 0 and with MenACWY recipients. In the small 56-69-year group, the increase in depth fell short of significance, most likely because of low power. Participants were mostly white British, with more females than males. The authors suggested clonal diversity may have been underestimated. Vaccine-associated CD4 TCRs spanned the whole spike protein, with dominant responses in regions 160-218 and 743-854. Nearly half of unique spike-specific TCRs reportedly recognized epitopes outside regions mutated in the B.1.351 and B.1.1.7 variants. Conclusions about previously exposed vaccinees are limited, since just a handful of AZD1222 recipients were seropositive for SARS-CoV-2 at baseline.

The CDR3 holds 12 amino acids from the cysteine to the phenylalanine. Only the CDR3 region is kept as DNA, spanning 36 bases read in frame from base 1. The V and J ends are trimmed by 3 bases and 5 bases, leaving 8 bases between them. As encoded in the germline V gene, CDR1 is SGHAT while CDR2 is FQNNGV. The label giving this sample's time point can be read as: about 28 days (+/-7) after the second vaccine dose. AZD1222 recipients with second doses at about 4 weeks or about 12 weeks were pooled, because spike-specific TCR depth and breadth did not differ between schedules. Vaccinee samples came from UK trials COV001 and COV002, including a single-blind randomized controlled phase 2/3 trial of AZD1222 (ChAdOx1 nCoV-19) in healthy adults. For TCRbeta chain sequencing, PBMC samples from trial participants were taken at day 0 and at day 28 after the second dose. The CDR3 regions of human TCRbeta chains were subjected to immunosequencing. The original pipeline was this. Repertoire TCRs were matched against a reference library of SARS-CoV-2-specific TCRs generated with the MIRA antigen-specificity platform. Breadth was defined as the fraction of unique TCRs that were SARS-CoV-2-associated. Depth was defined as the fraction of total T cells that were SARS-CoV-2-associated. Using the MIRA data, every spike-specific TCR was mapped to the spike region that the TCR reacted to and assigned to either a CD4 or a CD8 class. Log10-transformed breadth and depth values were compared by one-way ANOVA with Sidak's multiple comparisons tests. TCRdb retrieved this table from immuneACCESS and kept in-frame rearrangements only. Not all clones are present; in checked studies, unresolved V genes account for under half, and no reason is known for the remainder. D and trimming come from the DNA, and the V and J calls and clone size come from that table. For this sample there are roughly 60,000 clones; around three quarters appear just once. Less than 4.5% of the sample rests with the top ten.

With regard to this clone: Its antigen has not been determined. Per-base quality was not reported, and no clone a single base away is much larger than it.

The rearrangement joined TRBV11-2 to TRBJ2-7; TRBD2 is a weak D gene call, 6 bases matching. The sequence was obtained from an adult who received the AZD1222 COVID-19 vaccine. Sequenced here: peripheral blood, sampled 28 days after the second AZD1222 dose. CDR3 loop: CASSFGGDEQYF. The DNA reads TGTGCCAGCAGCTTCGGAGGGGACGAGCAGTACTTC.